This T cell receptor beta chain was profiled in a study of blood T cell repertoires in COVID-19. Background on the study: Whether acute or convalescent, the COVID-19 samples came from the United States, Italy and Spain. From T cells, B-cell-depleted T cells, or PBMCs came the material, which was cDNA or gDNA.

V was trimmed by 5 bases and J by 6 bases, leaving 8 bases between them. The CDR3 runs 11 residues. Germline V gene data show CDR1 as SNHLY and CDR2 as FYNNEI. In the authors' methods: The assay estimated nucleated cells by amplifying reference gene primers. Clones were read by immunoSEQ multiplex PCR, and TCRdb kept only the in-frame ones, dropping some. The V and J calls and clone size were taken over from that table, and D and trimming were inferred from the DNA. The sample lists tens of thousands of clones; about 87% were seen once. The rearrangement uses TRBV2 and TRBJ2-7; D call uncertain. Specimen: peripheral blood. This clonotype was obtained from a human donor in a cohort sampled during active COVID-19. This CDR3 is CASSLAGEQYF. The CDR3 coding sequence is TGTGCCAGCAGTCTGGCAGGCGAGCAGTACTTC.